The 25 T cell receptor beta chains listed next were all sequenced from one sample in a study of blood T cells in healthy people across ages. Primed by a sample-barcoded 5' primer and a J-beta primer mix, a second PCR proceeded for 7 to 11 cycles. From the 5' RACE reads, TCRdb called clonotypes with MiXCR, one entry per CDR3 protein. The data hold some 850,000 distinct CDR3 sequences, with around 24% observed a single time. The same data also went into a second study, on T cells of mothers and their children.

Sequencing was carried out using blood. Every receptor here comes from a boy between 5 and 17 years old in good health.

This clonotype was counted between two and nine times. The V gene is TRBV2, the J gene TRBJ2-5; tentatively, D is TRBD2 (5 bases). Germline CDR1 is SNHLY and CDR2 is FYNNEI. V was clipped by 2 bases and J by 4 bases, with 8 bases between them. The CDR3 covers 13 residues. CDR3 bases: TGTGCCAGCAGTGAAACTGCGGGAGAGACCCAGTACTTC. Amino acids: CASSETAGETQYF.

This chain joins TRBV15 and TRBJ1-1; 10 nucleotides line up with TRBD1. Losses at the gene ends were 3 bases for V and 10 bases for J; bases not matched to a gene: 14. CDR3 size: 16 residues. Germline V gives CDR1 LNHNV, CDR2 YYDKDF (reference sequence). The chain's CDR3 is CATSRTGTGDGVGAFF. The CDR3 nucleotides read TGTGCCACCAGCAGGACCGGGACAGGGGATGGGGTTGGAGCTTTCTTT.

The CDR3 reads CASSFVAASTDTQYF. The CDR3 DNA is TGTGCCAGCAGTTTTGTAGCGGCTAGCACAGATACGCAGTATTTT. The J gene is TRBJ2-3, the V gene TRBV12-3 or TRBV12-4; tentatively, D is TRBD2 (6 bases). V was clipped by 3 bases and J by 0 bases, with 10 bases between them. The CDR3 runs to 15 residues.

This clonotype was detected only a few times. This chain uses TRBV5-1 with TRBJ1-4; D ambiguous. Germline V CDR1 and CDR2: SGHRS, YFSETQ. This CDR3 spans 14 amino acids. V was cut by 5 bases and J by 0 bases, with 8 bases left in between. The CDR3 sequence is CASRRGPTNEKLFF. The CDR3 region has the DNA TGCGCCAGCAGGCGGGGTCCAACTAATGAAAAACTGTTTTTT. Filled out from reference TRBV5-1 and TRBJ1-4, the complete variable domain reads KAGVTQTPRYLIKTRGQQVTLSCSPISGHRSVSWYQQTPGQGLQFLFEYFSETQRNKGNFPGRFSGRQFSNSRSEMNVSTLELGDSALYLCASRRGPTNEKLFFGSGTQLSVL.

This sequence joins TRBV4-3 and TRBJ2-2; D unclear. CDR3 size: 13 residues. Germline assignment: CDR1 LGHNA and CDR2 YSLEER. V dropped 4 bases and J dropped 7 bases, with 10 bases sitting between them. The CDR3 here is CASSRSISGELFF. The CDR3 coding sequence is TGCGCCAGCAGCCGAAGTATCAGCGGGGAGCTGTTTTTT.

The chain combines TRBV12-3 or TRBV12-4 with TRBJ1-2, with 12 nucleotides matching TRBD1. This CDR3 is 14 amino acids long. V lost 6 bases, J lost 8 bases, and 7 bases stayed unmatched. CDR3 residues: CASRPGQGARGYTF. The CDR3 nucleotides are TGTGCCAGCAGACCGGGACAGGGGGCGCGCGGCTACACCTTC.

This clonotype has a handful of counts. The CDR3: CASSLGTGNALSSYEQYF. The CDR3 DNA reads as TGTGCCAGCAGTCTTGGGACAGGTAACGCTTTAAGCTCCTACGAGCAGTACTTC. This rearrangement joins TRBV27 to TRBJ2-7, with TRBD1 identical over 8 bases. The CDR3 runs to 18 residues. V shed 5 bases and J 0 bases; nucleotides not matched to a gene: 15. The germline gives CDR1 MNHEY, CDR2 SMNVEV (reference sequence).

This clonotype appeared a few times. The chain combines TRBV12-3 or TRBV12-4 with TRBJ2-5, with D hard to call. The CDR3 spans 13 residues. Between the trimmed V and J ends, which lost 6 bases and 2 bases, there was a span of 10 bases. The CDR3 nucleotides read TGTGCCAGCAGATCCGACACACAAGAGACCCAGTACTTC. It yields the protein CASRSDTQETQYF.

This clonotype was observed a few times. The rearrangement uses TRBV28 and TRBJ2-5; D gene uncertain. The J call may be mistaken, given a closer DNA end match to TRBJ2-7. This CDR3 spans 13 amino acids. Germline CDR1 and CDR2: MDHEN and SYDVKM. This chain's CDR3 is CATRSVNTYEQYF. For the CDR3, the DNA is TGTGCCACACGATCAGTGAATACCTACGAGCAGTACTTC.

The rearrangement joins TRBV6-5 to TRBJ2-5; no reliable D call. The V end lost 9 bases, the J end lost 0 bases, and 11 bases lay between the germline ends. Germline CDR1 and CDR2: MNHEY and SVGAGI. The CDR3 loop spans 13 amino acids. The CDR3 bases are TGTGCCAGTCGGTTTAAGAACCAAGAGACCCAGTACTTC. Amino acids: CASRFKNQETQYF.

This clonotype has a handful of counts. This chain links TRBV7-2 with TRBJ2-5; 7 positions agree with TRBD1. The J segment lost 7 bases and the V segment lost 0 bases, leaving 5 bases of the junction unmatched. The CDR3 consists of 14 residues. From germline, CDR1 is SGHTA and CDR2 FQGNSA. The CDR3 region is CASSLARQGGTQYF. The DNA of the CDR3 is TGTGCCAGCAGCTTAGCCAGACAGGGCGGGACCCAGTACTTC.

This clonotype was seen only a few times. The germline gene is not matched at one end of the junction; a read error may be the cause. This chain uses TRBV2 with TRBJ2-5; D unclear. Germline V lookup: CDR1 SNHLY, CDR2 FYNNEI. This CDR3 is built from 12 residues. CDR3 nucleotide sequence: TGTGCCAGCAGTGAAGCCTGGGCAACTTTGGACTTC. Protein: CASSEAWATLDF.

A few counts support this clonotype. A read error may account for a junction end that differs from germline. The rearrangement links TRBV29-1 to TRBJ2-4, with no clear D. The V gene's germline CDR1 is SQVTM and CDR2 ANQGSEA. This CDR3 contains 12 residues. This CDR3 is CSVKRTGNVQYF. The CDR3 nucleotides read TGCAGCGTTAAAAGGACCGGAAACGTTCAGTACTTC. The full variable domain, in which reference TRBV29-1 and TRBJ2-4 provide the parts outside the CDR3, is SAVISQKPSRDICQRGTSLTIQCQVDSQVTMMFWYRQQPGQSLTLIATANQGSEATYESGFVIDKFPISRPNLTFSTLTVSNMSPEDSSIYLCSVKRTGNVQYFGAGTRLSVL.

The chain joins TRBV10-2 to TRBJ1-1; D not resolved. CDR3 length: 13 amino acids. V lost 6 bases and J lost 0, with 8 bases in between. Germline CDR1 WSHSY, CDR2 SAAADI. CDR3: CASRGGVNTEAFF. As DNA, the CDR3 is TGCGCCAGCAGGGGCGGGGTGAACACTGAAGCTTTCTTT.

This clonotype turned up a few times. A read error may produce the germline difference seen at one junction end. The chain combines TRBV6-5 with TRBJ2-2, with TRBD2 as a possible D gene (5 bases). CDR3 length equals 13 residues. CDR1 and CDR2 (germline): MNHEY, SVGAGI. CDR3: CASTLQDTGELFF. CDR3 nucleotides: TGTGCCAGCACCCTACAAGACACCGGGGAGTTGTTTTTT.

The gene calls are TRBV5-6 and TRBJ2-7, with unresolved D. The CDR3 extends over 11 amino acids. Trimming left V 3 bases short and J 7 bases short, with 8 bases between. Germline V gene lookup returns CDR1 SGHDT and CDR2 YYEEEE. Here the CDR3 DNA reads TGTGCCAGCAGCTCACAGTGGGAGCAGTACTTC. Its translation is CASSSQWEQYF.

This clonotype was detected a few times. Mismatch with germline at one junction end may stem from a read error. The chain is built from TRBV6-5 and TRBJ1-2; TRBD1 agrees at 8 bases. Germline V gene data show CDR1 as MNHEY and CDR2 as SVGAGI. CDR3 length: 17 residues. CDR3 nucleotide sequence: TGTGCCAGCAGTTACGTTGGGCGACAGGGGAGACGAGAAGGCTACGCCTTC. Translation gives CASSYVGRQGRREGYAF.

The chain uses TRBV12-3 or TRBV12-4 and TRBJ2-5, with D possibly TRBD2 on 5 matching bases. The CDR3 sequence is 14 residues long. The V end lost 6 bases, the J end lost 7 bases, and 18 bases lay between the germline ends. CDR3 DNA: TGTGCCAGCAGCCCGGAATTGGGGAGATGGACCCAGTACTTC. It specifies CASSPELGRWTQYF.

This chain uses TRBV27 with TRBJ1-1, with TRBD1 as a possible D gene (5 bases). The CDR3 is made up of 14 amino acids. The V and J ends lost 6 bases and 4 bases respectively, with 15 bases between them. Germline values: CDR1 MNHEY, CDR2 SMNVEV (reference sequence). The CDR3 sequence: CASRPWGGRTEAFF. The CDR3 region has the DNA TGTGCCAGCAGACCCTGGGGCGGGCGCACTGAAGCTTTCTTT.

V and J are TRBV29-1 and TRBJ1-2; weak D call: TRBD1 (6 bases). CDR1 is SQVTM and CDR2 is ANQGSEA in the germline V gene. V was clipped by 7 bases and J by 8 bases, with 20 bases between them. The CDR3 length is 13 residues. The CDR3 spells CSGQDSRLEGYTF. The CDR3 DNA follows: TGCAGCGGCCAGGACAGCCGCTTAGAGGGCTACACCTTC.

This clonotype occurred a few times. This rearrangement joins TRBV12-3 or TRBV12-4 to TRBJ1-3; 7 bases align to TRBD1. Trimming at V came to 6 bases and at J to 2 bases, leaving 7 bases not matched to a gene. The CDR3 length is 15 residues. The CDR3 sequence: CASRSNRGPGNTIYF. The DNA of the CDR3 is TGTGCCAGCAGGTCCAACAGGGGACCTGGAAACACCATATATTTT.

The gene calls are TRBV20-1 and TRBJ2-6; the D gene is possibly TRBD1 (5 bases). The length of the CDR3 is 15 residues. Germline V gene sequence: CDR1 DFQATT, CDR2 SNEGSKA (reference sequence). V was cut by 0 bases and J by 2 bases, with 8 bases left in between. CDR3 residues: CSARDQGAGANVLTF. The CDR3 nucleotides are TGCAGTGCTAGAGACCAGGGTGCTGGGGCCAACGTCCTGACTTTC.

This sequence joins TRBV12-3 or TRBV12-4 and TRBJ1-4, with 9 bases that match TRBD1. The ends lost 3 bases at V and 7 bases at J; junction bases unmatched: 6. The CDR3 is made up of 15 amino acids. CDR3 nucleotides: TGTGCCAGCAGTTTGGGACAGGGAGGGAGTGAAAAACTGTTTTTT. This encodes CASSLGQGGSEKLFF.

Of note for this clonotype: One end of the junction does not line up with germline, which may come from a read error. The chain employs TRBV4-2 and TRBJ2-7; 10 bases fit TRBD2. Germline V gene sequence: CDR1 LGHNA, CDR2 YNFKEQ. The CDR3 length is 16 residues. The CDR3 reads CASSEEETSGVYEQYF. Here the CDR3 DNA reads TGTGCCAGCAGCGAAGAGGAAACTAGCGGGGTCTACGAGCAGTACTTC.

In regard to this clonotype: The final CDR3 position lacks the conserved phenylalanine or tryptophan, pointing to a likely read error. No DNA is shown, since the ends of the CDR3 on it are uncertain; the CDR3 is the one TCRdb lists. J is TRBJ1-2 and V is TRBV6-5; the table's TRBD1 call for D was not verified on the DNA. CDR1 is MNHEY and CDR2 is SVGAGI in the germline V gene. The CDR3 contains 12 residues when both ends are counted. The chain's CDR3 is CASSSSGTGLFL.